The clone carrying this TCR beta chain was counted at least ten times. Antigen unknown. There are 18 residues in the CDR3. V lost 3 bases and J lost 6; bases outside the gene matches: 12. Per germline, CDR1 SGDLS and CDR2 YYNGEE. Molecular barcoded adaptors covering alpha/delta and beta/gamma chains were used on roughly 400 ng RNA. MiXCR was run by TCRdb on the reads, yielding one entry per CDR3 protein. The table lists 50,000 or so distinct CDR3 sequences, 12% of them singletons. The record originates from a study of read filtering for tumor transcriptome and immune sequencing. Findings and caveats of the study: Single-read clonotypes: about 81.9% of IR-seq clonotypes (about 3.5% of reads), about 75% of RNA-seq clonotypes (roughly 43% of reads).

The chain combines TRBV9 with TRBJ2-3, with 14 bases that match TRBD2. Sequencing input: a population of CD138-negative cells sorted from bone marrow. The clonotype comes from a donor at least 40 years old with multiple myeloma. Here the CDR3 reads CASSDVTSGGAVVDTQYF. Here the CDR3 DNA reads TGTGCCAGCAGCGACGTGACTAGCGGGGGGGCAGTCGTGGATACGCAGTATTTT.